These 31 T cell receptor beta chains came from one sample sequenced in a study of shared clonotypes between healthy human individuals. Libraries were prepared by immunoSEQ multiplex PCR; TCRdb keeps only in-frame clonotypes and omits some of them. The sample shows roughly 490,000 clones, 79% of them seen only once. The sequenced sample consisted of PBMCs. The receptors stem from a woman in her thirties or forties in good health. Some clones in this sample may be carry-over from other donors' samples.

For the CDR3, the DNA is TGTGCCAGCAGTCCCGGGACCAGCTCCTACGAGCAGTACTTC. Residues: CASSPGTSSYEQYF. V usage is TRBV28 and J usage is TRBJ2-7; the D call may be TRBD1 or TRBD2 (5 bases each). The germline V and J ends were trimmed by 5 bases and 0 bases, with 11 bases remaining between them. Germline V lookup: CDR1 MDHEN, CDR2 SYDVKM. CDR3 length equals 14 residues.

The chain is built from TRBV14 and TRBJ2-5, with 7 bases lining up with TRBD1. With 3 bases clipped from V and 0 bases from J, the junction kept 13 bases outside the gene matches. Germline V CDR1 and CDR2: SGHDN, FVKESK. This CDR3 has 18 residues. CDR3 sequence: CASSQVLPGQMYQETQYF. In DNA form, the CDR3 reads TGTGCCAGCAGCCAGGTTCTCCCGGGACAGATGTACCAAGAGACCCAGTACTTC.

The chain combines TRBV28 with TRBJ1-1; D unclear. Per the germline V gene, CDR1 is MDHEN and CDR2 is SYDVKM. This CDR3 has 15 amino acids. V lost 4 bases and J 1 base, leaving 13 bases between the germline ends. The CDR3 protein is CASSSVNSPNTEAFF. In DNA form, the CDR3 reads TGTGCCAGCAGTTCTGTTAACTCACCGAACACTGAAGCTTTCTTT.

Concerning this clone itself: Possible read error: a much larger clone is one base away. This chain uses TRBV6-4 with TRBJ2-5, with D hard to call. Germline values: CDR1 MRHNA, CDR2 SNTAGT. Trimming pared 2 bases from V and 5 bases from J, leaving 3 bases between. The CDR3 runs 11 residues. For the CDR3, the DNA is TGTGCCAGCAGTGACAGGGAGACCCAGTACTTC. Encoded protein: CASSDRETQYF.

V is TRBV29-1 and J is TRBJ2-2; TRBD2 agrees at 10 bases. CDR3 length: 14 amino acids. CDR1 SQVTM and CDR2 ANQGSEA come from the germline V gene. Trimming removed 7 bases from V and 8 bases from J; junction bases left unmatched: 10. DNA of the CDR3: TGCAGCGCCGGAGGGCCACTAGCGGGAGGGGAGCTGTTTTTT. This sequence encodes CSAGGPLAGGELFF.

On this clone itself: This could be a read error, since a much larger clone is one nucleotide away. The sample contains more than one DNA sequence encoding this CDR3. The J gene is TRBJ1-1, the V gene TRBV29-1; D remains ambiguous. The CDR3 is made up of 15 amino acids. From germline, CDR1 is SQVTM and CDR2 ANQGSEA. V was trimmed by 4 bases and J by 5 bases, leaving 20 bases between them. CDR3 residues: CSVGSPQISNTEAFF. The CDR3 DNA reads TGCAGCGTTGGTTCCCCCCAAATAAGTAATACTGAAGCTTTCTTT.

The J gene is TRBJ2-5, the V gene TRBV30, with unresolved D. The V end lost 4 bases, the J end lost 2 bases, and 11 bases lay between the germline ends. Germline V CDR1 and CDR2: GTSNPN, SVGIG (reference sequence). The CDR3 runs to 13 residues. CDR3 DNA sequence: TGTGCCTGGAACGGCAGGCTACAAGAGACCCAGTACTTC. Protein: CAWNGRLQETQYF.

This clone was recorded at least ten times. The same CDR3 is also encoded by other DNA sequences in this sample. The chain joins TRBV7-9 to TRBJ1-5, with a tentative D call TRBD1 (6 bases). The CDR3 length is 14 residues. The germline V gene has CDR1 SEHNR and CDR2 FQNEAQ (reference sequence). V was trimmed by 1 base and J by 3 bases, leaving 7 bases between them. CDR3 residues: CASSLGDTNQPQHF. As DNA, the CDR3 is TGTGCCAGCAGCTTAGGGGACACCAATCAGCCCCAGCATTTT.

This sequence joins TRBV18 and TRBJ1-1, with D maybe TRBD1 (6 bases). Germline V CDR1 and CDR2: KGHSH, LQKENI. The germline V and J ends were trimmed by 5 bases and 0 bases, with 7 bases remaining between them. CDR3 size: 13 residues. CDR3 coding DNA: TGTGCCAGCTCAGGACAGATGAACACTGAAGCTTTCTTT. Translation: CASSGQMNTEAFF.

The count of this clone is one. This chain uses TRBV27 with TRBJ2-2; D is unclear. Looked up from germline, CDR1 is MNHEY and CDR2 is SMNVEV (reference sequence). The CDR3 consists of 14 residues. Trimming pared 2 bases from V and 6 bases from J, leaving 10 bases between. The CDR3 DNA follows: TGTGCCAGCAGTTTAGAAGGGCTGGCCGGGGAGCTGTTTTTT. Its translation: CASSLEGLAGELFF.

The rearrangement uses TRBV19 and TRBJ2-7; TRBD2 matches at 7 bases. The germline V gene has CDR1 LNHDA and CDR2 SQIVND (reference sequence). Losses at the gene ends were 5 bases for V and 3 bases for J; bases not matched to a gene: 10. The CDR3 is 15 residues long. The CDR3 region has the DNA TGTGCCAGTAGTCGGGCGGGAGCCCGTGGCTACGAGCAGTACTTC. Protein sequence: CASSRAGARGYEQYF.

The V call is TRBV7-2, the J call TRBJ2-7, with a possible D match to TRBD2 (6 bases). Germline CDR1 and CDR2: SGHTA and FQGNSA. V lost 0 bases and J lost 4, with 10 bases in between. This CDR3 spans 14 amino acids. CDR3 coding DNA: TGTGCCAGCAGCTTAGCCCCGGGACTTTACGAGCAGTACTTC. Translated, it gives CASSLAPGLYEQYF. Drawing the rest from reference TRBV7-2 and TRBJ2-7, the complete variable domain is GAGVSQSPSNKVTEKGKDVELRCDPISGHTALYWYRQSLGQGLEFLIYFQGNSAPDKSGLPSDRFSAERTGGSVSTLTIQRTQQEDSAVYLCASSLAPGLYEQYFGPGTRLTVT.

The chain recombines TRBV4-1 with TRBJ2-7; the match to TRBD2 covers 14 bases. CDR1 MGHRA and CDR2 YSYEKL come from the germline V gene. The CDR3 covers 18 residues. With 4 bases clipped from V and 4 bases from J, the junction kept 12 bases outside the gene matches. The CDR3 sequence is CASSRGLAGGAKGYEQYF. CDR3 nucleotide sequence: TGCGCCAGCAGCCGAGGACTAGCGGGAGGTGCTAAAGGATACGAGCAGTACTTC.

The chain combines TRBV10-2 with TRBJ2-1, with 7 nucleotides matching TRBD1. The length of the CDR3 is 15 residues. Germline V lookup: CDR1 WSHSY, CDR2 SAAADI. The V segment lost 6 bases and the J segment 5 bases; nucleotides outside the gene matches: 10. CDR3 coding DNA: TGCGCCAGCAGGGAAGGGGGCGCTTACGACAATGAGCAGTTCTTC. As protein: CASREGGAYDNEQFF.

This chain uses TRBV19 with TRBJ2-2; 7 bases are shared with TRBD1. V dropped 5 bases and J dropped 4; count of bases not matched to a gene: 7. Germline assignment: CDR1 LNHDA and CDR2 SQIVND (reference sequence). This CDR3 spans 15 amino acids. The CDR3 loop reads CASSPRQGGTGELFF. The CDR3 DNA follows: TGTGCCAGTAGTCCCCGACAGGGCGGCACCGGGGAGCTGTTTTTT.

This rearrangement joins TRBV30 to TRBJ2-3, with 10 bases aligning to TRBD2. CDR1 is GTSNPN and CDR2 is SVGIG in the germline V gene (reference sequence). After removal of 4 bases from V and 5 bases from J, the junction contained 12 bases not matched to a gene. The length of the CDR3 is 16 residues. The CDR3 DNA follows: TGTGCCTGGAATCGCTTACTAGCGGGATCTGAAGATACGCAGTATTTT. This translates into CAWNRLLAGSEDTQYF.

V usage is TRBV5-6 and J usage is TRBJ1-4; D perhaps matches TRBD1 (6 bases). CDR1 SGHDT and CDR2 YYEEEE come from the germline V gene. Trimming stripped 4 bases from V and 3 bases from J, with 13 bases between. This CDR3 has 15 amino acids. The CDR3 bases are TGTGCCAGCAGCCGCAGGGGATGGGCTAATGAAAAACTGTTTTTT. Amino acid sequence: CASSRRGWANEKLFF. Full variable domain (rest looked up from reference TRBV5-6 and TRBJ1-4): DAGVTQSPTHLIKTRGQQVTLRCSPKSGHDTVSWYQQALGQGPQFIFQYYEEEERQRGNFPDRFSGHQFPNYSSELNVNALLLGDSALYLCASSRRGWANEKLFFGSGTQLSVL.

V usage is TRBV2 and J usage is TRBJ2-1; D is unclear. The CDR3 covers 10 residues. Germline lookup yields CDR1 SNHLY and CDR2 FYNNEI. V lost 3 bases and J 15 bases, leaving 9 bases between the germline ends. CDR3 protein: CASSDYIGFF. The CDR3 DNA follows: TGTGCCAGCAGTGACTATATTGGGTTCTTC.

The rearrangement joins TRBV14 to TRBJ2-7; 7 positions match TRBD2. V shed 4 bases and J 2 bases; nucleotides not matched to a gene: 11. Germline V gives CDR1 SGHDN, CDR2 FVKESK. There are 16 residues in the CDR3. The CDR3 DNA is TGTGCCAGCAGCCGCAGCGGTGCGGGGGTACCCTACGAGCAGTACTTC. Translated, it gives CASSRSGAGVPYEQYF.

A note on this clone: The germline gene is not matched at one end of the junction; a read error may be the cause. This sequence joins TRBV28 and TRBJ2-7; D is perhaps TRBD1 (6 bases). The CDR3 contains 11 residues. From germline, CDR1 is MDHEN and CDR2 SYDVKM. The CDR3 nucleotides read TGTGCCGTTCAGGGGTTCAGCGAGCAGCACTTC. Its protein product is CAVQGFSEQHF.

This clone has a handful of counts. The chain carries TRBV27 and TRBJ2-3, with 8 bases aligning to TRBD2. Unmatched junction bases numbered 8, after V lost 6 bases and J lost 0 bases. Looked up from germline, CDR1 is MNHEY and CDR2 is SMNVEV (reference sequence). The CDR3 consists of 16 residues. The CDR3 protein is CASSAIPSGSTDTQYF. CDR3 DNA sequence: TGTGCCAGCAGCGCGATCCCTAGCGGGAGCACAGATACGCAGTATTTT.

The rearrangement links TRBV6-5 to TRBJ2-7; possibly TRBD1 or TRBD2 for D (5 bases each). Trimming removed 4 bases from V and 7 bases from J, with 11 bases in between. Germline assignment: CDR1 MNHEY and CDR2 SVGAGI. The CDR3 sequence is 12 residues long. The CDR3 DNA is TGTGCCAGCAGTTCGGGGCCAAAGGAGCAGTACTTC. This gives the protein CASSSGPKEQYF.

This clone was observed a handful of times. The gene calls are TRBV7-3 and TRBJ2-3; possible D gene TRBD2, 6 bases. The V gene lost 9 bases and the J gene lost 6 bases, with 16 bases spanning the gap. This CDR3 region has 13 residues. The germline gives CDR1 SGHTA, CDR2 FQGTGA. The CDR3 is CASAGAGSDTQYF. For the CDR3, the DNA is TGTGCCAGTGCCGGAGCGGGTTCGGATACGCAGTATTTT.

This clone showed up just once. This chain connects TRBV19 to TRBJ2-3, with D perhaps matching TRBD2 (5 bases). This CDR3 is built from 15 residues. The germline CDR1 and CDR2 sequences are LNHDA and SQIVND (reference sequence). Trimming shortened V by 4 bases and J by 3 bases, and 14 bases separated the two germline ends. The DNA for the CDR3 is TGTGCCAGTAGTAAGTATGGGAGCGGTACAGATACGCAGTATTTT. It encodes CASSKYGSGTDTQYF.

V is TRBV18 and J is TRBJ2-3; the D gene is possibly TRBD1 (8 bases). The V gene's germline CDR1 is KGHSH and CDR2 LQKENI. Deletions cut 5 bases from V and 4 bases from J, with 10 bases between. The length of the CDR3 is 13 residues. DNA of the CDR3: TGTGCCAGCTCAACAGGGGGGGCAGATACGCAGTATTTT. Residues: CASSTGGADTQYF.

Regarding this clone: A much larger clone lies a single base off, so this may be a read error. Other DNA sequences in the sample encode the same CDR3. This chain joins TRBV5-1 and TRBJ2-2; no definite D call. The germline V gene has CDR1 SGHRS and CDR2 YFSETQ. This CDR3 is 15 amino acids long. The CDR3 DNA reads TGCGCCAGCAGCTTGTATAGGCTGAACACCGGAGAGCTGTTTTTT. Protein: CASSLYRLNTGELFF. Together with reference TRBV5-1 and TRBJ2-2, the CDR3 gives the full variable domain: KAGVTQTPRYLIKTRGQQVTLSCSPISGHRSVSWYQQTPGQGLQFLFEYFSETQRNKGNFPGRFSGRQFSNSRSEMNVSTLELGDSALYLCASSLYRLNTGELFFGEGSRLTVL.

The rearrangement links TRBV7-2 to TRBJ2-3; 11 positions agree with TRBD2. V shed 3 bases and J 5 bases; nucleotides not matched to a gene: 4. The CDR3 length is 15 residues. Germline V gene data show CDR1 as SGHTA and CDR2 as FQGNSA. The CDR3 spells CASSLPGTSGDTQYF. As DNA, the CDR3 is TGTGCCAGCAGCTTGCCGGGGACTAGCGGAGATACGCAGTATTTT.

The gene calls are TRBV4-1 and TRBJ1-1, with 7 bases matching TRBD1. The V and J ends lost 4 bases and 8 bases, in that order; junction bases with no gene match: 10. CDR1 and CDR2 (germline): MGHRA, YSYEKL. The CDR3 is 14 amino acids. The CDR3 region is CASSRRTGGDEAFF. The CDR3 region has the DNA TGCGCCAGCAGCCGCCGGACAGGCGGCGACGAAGCTTTCTTT.

The chain employs TRBV28 and TRBJ2-5; TRBD2 matches 7 bases. The DNA end favors TRBJ2-7, so the J call may be wrong. Per the germline V gene, CDR1 is MDHEN and CDR2 is SYDVKM. The CDR3 spans 14 residues. The CDR3, as DNA: TGTGCCAGCAGCAGAGGCGGGAGCTCCTACGAGCAGTACTTC. Translation: CASSRGGSSYEQYF.

The rearrangement links TRBV15 to TRBJ2-7, with 9 bases fitting TRBD2. Trimming took 4 bases from V and 2 from J; bases not matched to a gene: 6. The germline CDR1 and CDR2 sequences are LNHNV and YYDKDF (reference sequence). This CDR3 is built from 15 residues. Here the CDR3 DNA reads TGTGCCACCAGCAAAGAGGCGGGAGGGCCCTACGAGCAGTACTTC. Residues: CATSKEAGGPYEQYF.

This chain joins TRBV7-9 and TRBJ2-1, with TRBD2 as a possible D gene (6 bases). Trimming removed 7 bases from V and 5 bases from J, with 24 bases in between. The CDR3 spans 17 residues. The germline gives CDR1 SEHNR, CDR2 FQNEAQ (reference sequence). CDR3 sequence reads: CASTPLLGLASDNEQFF. The CDR3 DNA sequence: TGTGCCAGCACCCCACTCCTAGGGCTAGCGTCCGACAATGAGCAGTTCTTC.